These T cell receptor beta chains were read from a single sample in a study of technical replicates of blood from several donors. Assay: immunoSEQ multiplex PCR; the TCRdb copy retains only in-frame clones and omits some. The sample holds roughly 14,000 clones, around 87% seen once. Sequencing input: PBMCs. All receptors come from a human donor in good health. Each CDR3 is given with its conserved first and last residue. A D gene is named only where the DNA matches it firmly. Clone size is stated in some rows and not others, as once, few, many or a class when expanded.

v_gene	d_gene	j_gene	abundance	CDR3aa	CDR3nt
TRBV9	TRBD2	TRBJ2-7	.	CASSPRLAASYEQYF	TGTGCCAGCAGCCCCAGGCTAGCGGCCTCCTACGAGCAGTACTTC
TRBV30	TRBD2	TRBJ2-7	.	CAWHPGLAGSYEQYF	TGTGCCTGGCATCCGGGACTAGCGGGATCCTACGAGCAGTACTTC
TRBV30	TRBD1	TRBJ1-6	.	CAWSVLWQGESPLHF	TGTGCCTGGAGTGTATTGTGGCAGGGGGAATCACCCCTCCACTTT
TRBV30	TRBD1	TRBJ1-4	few	CAWSSGTGDEKLFF	TGTGCCTGGAGTTCCGGGACAGGGGACGAAAAACTGTTTTTT
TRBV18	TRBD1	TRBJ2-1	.	CASSADNRGIGLNEQFF	TGTGCCAGCTCAGCAGACAACAGGGGGATCGGTCTCAATGAGCAGTTCTTC
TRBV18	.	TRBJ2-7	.	CASSPSSSYEQYF	TGTGCCAGCTCTCCTTCGAGCTCCTACGAGCAGTACTTC
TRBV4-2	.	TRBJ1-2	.	CASSLDERAEYGYTF	TGTGCCAGCAGCCTTGACGAGAGGGCCGAATATGGCTACACCTTC
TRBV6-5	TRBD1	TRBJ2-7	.	CASRPRDRHYEQYF	TGTGCCAGCAGACCCCGGGACAGACACTACGAGCAGTACTTC
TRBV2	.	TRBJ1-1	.	CASTQGMNTEAFF	TGTGCCAGTACGCAGGGGATGAACACTGAAGCTTTCTTT
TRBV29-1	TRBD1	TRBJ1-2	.	CSAPTGTNYGYTF	TGCAGCGCCCCGACAGGGACCAACTATGGCTACACCTTC
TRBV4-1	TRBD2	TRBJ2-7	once	CASSLDSGLLYEQYF	TGCGCCAGCAGCCTTGATTCGGGACTACTCTACGAGCAGTACTTC
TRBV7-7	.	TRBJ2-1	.	CASSGEGNEQFF	TGTGCCAGCAGCGGAGAGGGTAATGAGCAGTTCTTC
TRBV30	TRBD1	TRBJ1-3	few	CAWRRDRALSGNTIYF	TGTGCCTGGAGGCGGGACAGGGCTCTCTCTGGAAACACCATATATTTT
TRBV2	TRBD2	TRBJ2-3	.	CASSFGLAGAGDTQYF	TGTGCCAGCAGTTTCGGACTAGCGGGGGCGGGAGATACGCAGTATTTT
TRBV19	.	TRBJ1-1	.	CASTAPTGSNTEAFF	TGTGCCAGTACTGCCCCGACAGGTAGTAACACTGAAGCTTTCTTT
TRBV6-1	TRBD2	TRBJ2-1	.	CALEGLADEQFF	TGTGCCCTCGAGGGGCTAGCGGATGAGCAGTTCTTC
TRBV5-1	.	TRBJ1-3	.	CASSLDGTIGNTIYF	TGCGCCAGCAGCTTGGACGGGACAATTGGAAACACCATATATTTT
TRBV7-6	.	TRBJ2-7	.	CASSPWTGEQYF	TGTGCCAGCAGCCCTTGGACGGGAGAGCAGTACTTC
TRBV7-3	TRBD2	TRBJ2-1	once	CASSDATGTSGYNEQFF	TGTGCCAGCAGCGACGCAACCGGGACTAGCGGGTACAATGAGCAGTTCTTC
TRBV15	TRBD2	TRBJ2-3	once	CATSSLGLADTQYF	TGTGCCACCAGCAGTTTAGGACTAGCAGATACGCAGTATTTT
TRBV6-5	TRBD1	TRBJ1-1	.	CASSPGTGATEAFF	TGTGCCAGCAGTCCCGGGACAGGGGCTACTGAAGCTTTCTTT
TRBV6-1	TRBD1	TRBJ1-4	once	CASTSGGGGNEKLFF	TGTGCCAGCACCTCAGGGGGTGGGGGGAATGAAAAACTGTTTTTT
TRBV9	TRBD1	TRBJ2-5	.	CASSENSGGVETQYF	TGTGCCAGCAGCGAGAACTCAGGGGGCGTCGAGACCCAGTACTTC
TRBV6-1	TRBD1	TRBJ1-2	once	CASSPQDRLNYGYTF	TGTGCCAGCAGTCCCCAGGACAGGCTCAACTATGGCTACACCTTC
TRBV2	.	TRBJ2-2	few	CASSPRGSGANTGELFF	TGTGCCAGCAGCCCTCGGGGTTCGGGGGCGAACACCGGGGAGCTGTTTTTT
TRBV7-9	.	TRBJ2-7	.	CASSPAYEQYF	TGTGCCAGCAGCCCAGCCTACGAGCAGTACTTC
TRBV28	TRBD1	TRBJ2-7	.	CASRFGGTGSNEQYF	TGTGCCAGCAGATTTGGGGGGACAGGGTCGAACGAGCAGTACTTC
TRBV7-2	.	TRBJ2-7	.	CASSLVSGEQYF	TGTGCCAGCAGCTTAGTGTCCGGGGAGCAGTACTTC
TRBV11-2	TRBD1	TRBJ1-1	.	CASSLAKTGVTEAFF	TGTGCCAGCAGCTTAGCAAAGACAGGGGTCACTGAAGCTTTCTTT
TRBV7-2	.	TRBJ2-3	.	CASSPLGDTQYF	TGTGCCAGCAGCCCTCTCGGGGATACGCAGTATTTT
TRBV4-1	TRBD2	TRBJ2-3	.	CASSHQGLAGVSDTQYF	TGCGCCAGCAGCCACCAGGGACTAGCGGGAGTTTCAGATACGCAGTATTTT
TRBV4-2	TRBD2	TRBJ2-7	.	CASSQGLAGAYEQYF	TGTGCCAGCAGCCAAGGACTAGCGGGGGCCTACGAGCAGTACTTC
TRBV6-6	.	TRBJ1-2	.	CASRLDRNYGYTF	TGTGCCAGCAGACTAGACAGGAACTATGGCTACACCTTC
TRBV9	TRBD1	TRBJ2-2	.	CASRADRGLGTGELFF	TGTGCCAGCAGGGCAGACAGGGGGTTGGGCACCGGGGAGCTGTTTTTT
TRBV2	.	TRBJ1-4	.	CASSKGPGENEKLFF	TGTGCCAGCAGTAAAGGACCCGGGGAAAATGAAAAACTGTTTTTT
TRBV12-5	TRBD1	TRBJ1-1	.	CVTMKTGDEAFF	TGCGTGACTATGAAGACAGGGGATGAAGCTTTCTTT
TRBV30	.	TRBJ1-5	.	CAWAWREDQPQHF	TGTGCCTGGGCCTGGAGGGAGGATCAGCCCCAGCATTTT
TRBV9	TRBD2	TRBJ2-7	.	CASSPLGTSIYEQYF	TGTGCCAGCAGCCCGCTTGGGACTAGCATCTACGAGCAGTACTTC
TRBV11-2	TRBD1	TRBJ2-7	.	CASSLGTGVNEQYF	TGTGCCAGCAGCTTAGGGACAGGGGTGAACGAGCAGTACTTC
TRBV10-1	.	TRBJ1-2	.	CASSASTSANYGYTF	TGCGCCAGCAGTGCGTCGACTTCGGCTAACTATGGCTACACCTTC
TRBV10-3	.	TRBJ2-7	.	CAISESQPASDEQYF	TGTGCCATCAGTGAGTCGCAGCCGGCTAGTGACGAGCAGTACTTC
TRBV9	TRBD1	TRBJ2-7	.	CASSVGAGGLYEQYF	TGTGCCAGCAGCGTAGGAGCAGGGGGCCTCTACGAGCAGTACTTC
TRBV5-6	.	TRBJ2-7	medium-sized	CASSFGGPYEQYF	TGTGCCAGCAGCTTTGGGGGCCCCTACGAGCAGTACTTC